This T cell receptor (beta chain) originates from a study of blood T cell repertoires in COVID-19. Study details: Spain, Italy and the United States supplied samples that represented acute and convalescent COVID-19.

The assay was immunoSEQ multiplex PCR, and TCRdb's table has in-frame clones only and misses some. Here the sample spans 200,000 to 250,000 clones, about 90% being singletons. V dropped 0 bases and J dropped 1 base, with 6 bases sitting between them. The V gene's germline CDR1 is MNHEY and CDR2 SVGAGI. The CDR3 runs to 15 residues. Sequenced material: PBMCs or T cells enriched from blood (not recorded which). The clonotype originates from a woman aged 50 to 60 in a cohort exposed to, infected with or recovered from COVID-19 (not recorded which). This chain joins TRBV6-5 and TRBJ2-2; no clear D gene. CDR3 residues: CASSYSKQNTGELFF. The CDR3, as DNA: TGTGCCAGCAGTTACTCGAAACAGAACACCGGGGAGCTGTTTTTT.